This record covers a single T cell receptor (beta chain). This specimen comes from a study of blood T cell repertoires in COVID-19. Study as a whole: In each case, the material was cDNA or gDNA derived from T cells, B-cell-depleted T cells, or PBMCs.

CDR1 and CDR2 (germline): KGHSH, LQKENI. The CDR3 runs 12 residues. V lost 6 bases and J lost 7; bases outside the gene matches: 6. The authors' processing: Amplifying reference gene primers gave estimates of nucleated cell counts. Clones were sequenced by immunoSEQ multiplex PCR, and TCRdb holds only the in-frame ones, with some missing. V, J and clone size are those of that table, while D and trimming were read from the DNA. The data show about 97,000 clones, more than 70% seen once. The chain has TRBV18 and TRBJ2-7, with 7 nucleotides matching TRBD2. Material for sequencing was peripheral blood. This sequence was found in a human donor in a cohort sampled during active COVID-19. Here the CDR3 reads CASSPGGLEQYF. DNA of the CDR3: TGTGCCAGCTCCCCCGGGGGGTTGGAGCAGTACTTC.